This TCR beta chain was observed in a study of cytomegalovirus exposure and HLA in healthy donors. The wider study: The study's early data release held around 85 million unique TCRs from HLA-typed donors.

Study-level points and caveats: The authors enumerated over 150 TCR beta chains as linked to cytomegalovirus.

PCR involved 60 Vbeta and 13 Jbeta primers. Sequencing used immunoSEQ multiplex PCR; TCRdb keeps in-frame clones, though not all of them. This sample carries roughly 62,000 clones, with around 4.2% going to the ten biggest clones. On this clone itself: The antigen is not known.

Trimming cost V 2 bases and J 9 bases, with 8 bases left between them. This CDR3 spans 12 amino acids. Germline CDR1 reads MRHNA; CDR2 reads SNTAGT. This rearrangement joins TRBV6-4 to TRBJ2-1; D remains unclear. The TCR sequence derives from a male donor in good health and CMV-seronegative. Material: PBMCs. In nucleotides, the CDR3 is TGTGCCAGCAGTGACGGGTGGAGTGAGCAGTTCTTC. This codes for CASSDGWSEQFF.